This T cell receptor (beta chain) came from a study of blood T cell repertoires in COVID-19. Study background: Sources were T cells, B-cell-depleted T cells, or PBMCs; the material itself was cDNA or gDNA.

Clones were read by immunoSEQ multiplex PCR, and TCRdb kept only the in-frame ones, dropping some. The data show roughly 230,000 clones, 89% seen once. Germline loops: CDR1 SEHNR, CDR2 FQNEAQ (reference sequence). V lost 4 bases to trimming and J lost 0 bases, with 19 bases between them. The CDR3 is 18 residues long. The chain is built from TRBV7-9 and TRBJ1-3; the D is unclear. Sequencing input: peripheral blood. The receptor comes from a middle-aged woman who had recovered from COVID-19. The CDR3: CASSYPDWKKPSGNTIYF. CDR3 DNA: TGTGCCAGCAGCTACCCGGACTGGAAAAAACCCTCTGGAAACACCATATATTTT.